This T cell receptor (beta chain) was sequenced for a study of T cell responses to AZD1222 COVID-19 vaccine. CDR1 and CDR2 (germline): LNHDA, SQIVND (reference sequence). This CDR3 has 16 residues. V lost 6 bases, J lost 2 bases, and 9 bases stayed unmatched. Repertoires were generated with immunoSEQ multiplex PCR, while TCRdb's copy carries only in-frame clones and drops some. The data show approximately 220,000 clones, approximately 94% seen once. The rearrangement uses TRBV19 and TRBJ2-3, with 9 bases identical to TRBD2. Here the sequenced sample was peripheral blood, taken on day 0 of MenACWY control vaccination. This TCR came from an adult in good health. CDR3 protein: CASSNLAGAVTDTQYF. As DNA, the CDR3 is TGTGCCAGTAGCAACTTAGCGGGGGCGGTCACAGATACGCAGTATTTT.